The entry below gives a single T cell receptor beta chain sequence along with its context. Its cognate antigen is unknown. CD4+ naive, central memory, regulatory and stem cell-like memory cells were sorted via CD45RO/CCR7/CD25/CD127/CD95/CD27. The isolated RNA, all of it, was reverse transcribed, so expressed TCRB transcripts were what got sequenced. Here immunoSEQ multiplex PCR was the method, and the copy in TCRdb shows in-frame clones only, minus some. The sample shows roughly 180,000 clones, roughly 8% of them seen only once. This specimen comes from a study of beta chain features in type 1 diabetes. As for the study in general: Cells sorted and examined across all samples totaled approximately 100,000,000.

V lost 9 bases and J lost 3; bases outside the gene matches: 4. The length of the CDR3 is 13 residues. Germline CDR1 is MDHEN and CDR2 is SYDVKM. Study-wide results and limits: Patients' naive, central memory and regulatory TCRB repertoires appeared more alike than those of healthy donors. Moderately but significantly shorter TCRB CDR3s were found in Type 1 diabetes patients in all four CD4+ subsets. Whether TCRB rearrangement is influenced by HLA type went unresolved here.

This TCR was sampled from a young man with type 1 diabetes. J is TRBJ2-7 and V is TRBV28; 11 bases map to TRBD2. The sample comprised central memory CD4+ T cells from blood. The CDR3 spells CASLAGGLYEQYF. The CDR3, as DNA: TGTGCCAGTTTAGCGGGAGGGCTCTACGAGCAGTACTTC. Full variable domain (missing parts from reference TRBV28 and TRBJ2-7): DVKVTQSSRYLVKRTGEKVFLECVQDMDHENMFWYRQDPGLGLRLIYFSYDVKMKEKGDIPEGYSVSREKKERFSLILESASTNQTSMYLCASLAGGLYEQYFGPGTRLTVT.